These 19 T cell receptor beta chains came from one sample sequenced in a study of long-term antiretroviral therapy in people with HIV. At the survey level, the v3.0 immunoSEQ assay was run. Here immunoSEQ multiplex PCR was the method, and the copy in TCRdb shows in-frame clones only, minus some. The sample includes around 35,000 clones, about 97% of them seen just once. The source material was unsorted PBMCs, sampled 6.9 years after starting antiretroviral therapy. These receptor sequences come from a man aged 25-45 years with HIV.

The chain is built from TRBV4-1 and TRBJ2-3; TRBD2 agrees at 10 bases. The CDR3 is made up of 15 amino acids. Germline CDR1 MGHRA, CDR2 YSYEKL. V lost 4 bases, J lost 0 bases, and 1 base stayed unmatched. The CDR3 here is CASSLAGGSTDTQYF. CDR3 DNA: TGCGCCAGCAGCCTAGCGGGGGGTAGCACAGATACGCAGTATTTT.

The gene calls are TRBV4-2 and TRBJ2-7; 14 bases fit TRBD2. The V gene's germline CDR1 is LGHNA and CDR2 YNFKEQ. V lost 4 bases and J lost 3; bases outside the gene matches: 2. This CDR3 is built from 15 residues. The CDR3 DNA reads TGTGCCAGCAGCCGAGGGACTAGCGGGAGCTACGAGCAGTACTTC. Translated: CASSRGTSGSYEQYF.

In DNA form, the CDR3 reads TGTGCCAGCAGCTTACCGGGGGAGAGCTACGAGCAGTACTTC. Translated, it gives CASSLPGESYEQYF. The chain employs TRBV7-2 and TRBJ2-7, with D maybe TRBD2 (6 bases). The CDR3 spans 14 residues. Germline V gives CDR1 SGHTA, CDR2 FQGNSA. Between the trimmed V and J ends, which lost 2 bases and 3 bases, there was a span of 11 bases.

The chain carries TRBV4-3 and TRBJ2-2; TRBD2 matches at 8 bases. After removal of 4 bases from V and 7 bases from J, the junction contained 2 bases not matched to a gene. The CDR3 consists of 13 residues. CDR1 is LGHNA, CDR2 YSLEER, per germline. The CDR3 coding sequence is TGCGCCAGCAGCCCCGGGGGGGGCGGGGAGCTGTTTTTT. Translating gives CASSPGGGGELFF.

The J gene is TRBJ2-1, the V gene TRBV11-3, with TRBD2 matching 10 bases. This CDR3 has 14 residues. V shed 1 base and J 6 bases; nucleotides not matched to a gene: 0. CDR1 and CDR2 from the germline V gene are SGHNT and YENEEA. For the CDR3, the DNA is TGTGCCAGCAGCTTAGGACTAGCGGGCAATGAGCAGTTCTTC. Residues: CASSLGLAGNEQFF. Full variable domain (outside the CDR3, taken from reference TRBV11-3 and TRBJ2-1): EAGVVQSPRYKIIEKKQPVAFWCNPISGHNTLYWYLQNLGQGPELLIRYENEEAVDDSQLPKDRFSAERLKGVDSTLKIQPAELGDSAVYLCASSLGLAGNEQFFGPGTRLTVL.

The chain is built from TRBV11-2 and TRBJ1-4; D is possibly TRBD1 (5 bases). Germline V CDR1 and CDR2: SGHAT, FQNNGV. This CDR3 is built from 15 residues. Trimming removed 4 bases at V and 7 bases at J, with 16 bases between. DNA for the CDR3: TGTGCCAGCAGCTCACCCTGGGGGTTCGGTGAAAAACTGTTTTTT. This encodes CASSSPWGFGEKLFF.

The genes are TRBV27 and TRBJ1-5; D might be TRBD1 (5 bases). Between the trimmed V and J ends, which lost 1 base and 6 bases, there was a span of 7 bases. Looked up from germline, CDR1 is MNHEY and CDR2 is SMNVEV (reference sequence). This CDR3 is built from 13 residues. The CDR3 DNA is TGTGCCAGCAGTTTATTCGGGGCTCAGCCCCAGCATTTT. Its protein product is CASSLFGAQPQHF.

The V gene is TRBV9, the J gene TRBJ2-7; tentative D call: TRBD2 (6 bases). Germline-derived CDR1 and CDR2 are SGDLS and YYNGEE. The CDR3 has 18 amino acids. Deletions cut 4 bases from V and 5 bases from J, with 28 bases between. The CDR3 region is CASSPLAAGGWGYHEQYF. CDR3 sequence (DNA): TGTGCCAGCAGCCCACTAGCCGCAGGAGGGTGGGGGTACCACGAGCAGTACTTC. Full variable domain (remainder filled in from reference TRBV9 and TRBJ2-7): DSGVTQTPKHLITATGQRVTLRCSPRSGDLSVYWYQQSLDQGLQFLIQYYNGEERAKGNILERFSAQQFPDLHSELNLSSLELGDSALYFCASSPLAAGGWGYHEQYFGPGTRLTVT.

CDR3 loop: CASSVGGGIGEKLFF. In nucleotides, the CDR3 is TGTGCCAGCAGCGTAGGAGGGGGCATCGGTGAAAAACTGTTTTTT. The chain is built from TRBV9 and TRBJ1-4; 7 positions agree with TRBD1. Unmatched junction bases numbered 6, after V lost 0 bases and J lost 7 bases. The germline gives CDR1 SGDLS, CDR2 YYNGEE. There are 15 residues in the CDR3.

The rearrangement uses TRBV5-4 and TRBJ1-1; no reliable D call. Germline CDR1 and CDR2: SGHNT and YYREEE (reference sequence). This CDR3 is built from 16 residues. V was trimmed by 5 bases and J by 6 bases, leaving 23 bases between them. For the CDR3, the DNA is TGTGCCAGCAGTAACCCAGAGAGGAACAGCGGGGCTGAAGCTTTCTTT. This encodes CASSNPERNSGAEAFF.

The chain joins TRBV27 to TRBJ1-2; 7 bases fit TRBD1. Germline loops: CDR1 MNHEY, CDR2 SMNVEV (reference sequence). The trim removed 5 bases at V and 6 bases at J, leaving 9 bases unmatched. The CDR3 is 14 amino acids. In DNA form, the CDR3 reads TGTGCCAGCAGTAGACCGGGACAGCTCAATGGCTACACCTTC. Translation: CASSRPGQLNGYTF.

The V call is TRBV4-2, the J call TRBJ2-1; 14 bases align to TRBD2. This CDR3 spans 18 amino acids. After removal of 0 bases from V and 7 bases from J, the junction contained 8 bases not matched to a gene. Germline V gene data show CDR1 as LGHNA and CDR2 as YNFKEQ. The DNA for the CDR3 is TGTGCCAGCAGCCAAGATGGGACTAGCGGGAGAATCTTGAATGAGCAGTTCTTC. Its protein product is CASSQDGTSGRILNEQFF.

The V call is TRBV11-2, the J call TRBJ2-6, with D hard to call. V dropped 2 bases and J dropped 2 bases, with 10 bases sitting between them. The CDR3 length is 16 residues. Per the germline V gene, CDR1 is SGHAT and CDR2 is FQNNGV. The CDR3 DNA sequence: TGTGCCAGCAGCTTATATGTAGGGCCTGGGGCCAACGTCCTGACTTTC. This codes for CASSLYVGPGANVLTF.

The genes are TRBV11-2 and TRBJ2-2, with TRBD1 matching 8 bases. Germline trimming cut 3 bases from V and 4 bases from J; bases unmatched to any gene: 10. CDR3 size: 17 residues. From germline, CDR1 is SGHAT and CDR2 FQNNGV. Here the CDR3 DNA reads TGTGCCAGCAGCTTGCGCGTTGGGACAGGTCCCACCGGGGAGCTGTTTTTT. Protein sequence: CASSLRVGTGPTGELFF. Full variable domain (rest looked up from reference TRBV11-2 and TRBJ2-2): EAGVAQSPRYKIIEKRQSVAFWCNPISGHATLYWYQQILGQGPKLLIQFQNNGVVDDSQLPKDRFSAERLKGVDSTLKIQPAKLEDSAVYLCASSLRVGTGPTGELFFGEGSRLTVL.

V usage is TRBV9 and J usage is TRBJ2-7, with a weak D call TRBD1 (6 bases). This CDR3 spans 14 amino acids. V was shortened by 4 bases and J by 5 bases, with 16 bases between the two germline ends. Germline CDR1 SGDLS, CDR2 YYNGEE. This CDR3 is CASSPPTGHDEQYF. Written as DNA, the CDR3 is TGTGCCAGCAGCCCCCCGACAGGACATGACGAGCAGTACTTC.

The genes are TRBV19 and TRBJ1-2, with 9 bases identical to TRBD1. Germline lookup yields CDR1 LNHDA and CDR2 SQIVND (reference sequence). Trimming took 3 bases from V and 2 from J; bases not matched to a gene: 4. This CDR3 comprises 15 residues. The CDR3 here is CASSIGTGRNYGYTF. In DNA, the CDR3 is TGTGCCAGTAGTATCGGGACAGGGCGGAACTATGGCTACACCTTC.

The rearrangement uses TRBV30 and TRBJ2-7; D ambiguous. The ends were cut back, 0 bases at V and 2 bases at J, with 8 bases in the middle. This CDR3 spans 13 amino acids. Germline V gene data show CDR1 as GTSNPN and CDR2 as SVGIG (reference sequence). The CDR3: CAWSVSVAYEQYF. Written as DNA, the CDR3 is TGTGCCTGGAGTGTAAGTGTTGCCTACGAGCAGTACTTC.

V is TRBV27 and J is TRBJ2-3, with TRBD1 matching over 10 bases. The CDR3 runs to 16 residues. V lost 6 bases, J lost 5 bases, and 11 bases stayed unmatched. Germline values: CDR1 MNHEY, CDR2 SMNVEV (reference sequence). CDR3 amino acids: CASSYTGTGDIDTQYF. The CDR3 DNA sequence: TGTGCCAGCAGCTACACCGGGACAGGGGATATAGATACGCAGTATTTT.

CDR3 protein: CASSFMGTGANVLTF. CDR3 coding DNA: TGTGCCAGCAGTTTCATGGGTACCGGGGCCAACGTCCTGACTTTC. This chain links TRBV28 with TRBJ2-6; D remains ambiguous. Deletions cut 3 bases from V and 4 bases from J, with 10 bases between. The CDR3 has 15 amino acids. Germline V gene data show CDR1 as MDHEN and CDR2 as SYDVKM.